The entry below describes one T cell receptor beta chain. The data belong to a study of blood T cell repertoires in COVID-19. V lost 2 bases to trimming and J lost 8 bases, with 13 bases between them. Germline lookup yields CDR1 SGHTS and CDR2 YDEGEE. The CDR3 extends over 13 amino acids. Assay: immunoSEQ multiplex PCR; the TCRdb copy retains only in-frame clones and omits some. The sample lists roughly 200,000 clones, about 83% seen once, with around 3.1% in the top ten. Living in under 30 US areas, the participants were between roughly 18 and 95 years of age. Clinical history as reported by participants underpinned cohort assignment.

The sample comprised PBMCs or T cells enriched from blood (not recorded which). The chain couples TRBV5-8 to TRBJ1-2, with TRBD1 as a possible D gene (6 bases). The source of this sequence is a woman younger than 45 who had been exposed to COVID-19. The CDR3: CASSLQGDRGYTF. In DNA, the CDR3 is TGTGCCAGCAGCTTACAGGGTGACCGAGGCTACACCTTC.